What follows are 27 T cell receptor beta chains derived from one specimen sequenced in a study of blood T cell repertoires in COVID-19. Assay used: immunoSEQ multiplex PCR; TCRdb lists only in-frame clones, some missing. The table has 100,000 to 150,000 clones, around nine tenths seen once. Sequenced: peripheral blood. These receptors all come from a man aged 45 to 65 with active or convalescent COVID-19.

The J gene is TRBJ2-4, the V gene TRBV5-1, with 8 bases matching TRBD2. The CDR3 has 16 amino acids. The V gene's germline CDR1 is SGHRS and CDR2 YFSETQ. J was trimmed by 4 bases and V by 1 base; bases with no gene match: 7. The CDR3: CASSLPQLAEKNIQYF. The CDR3 bases are TGCGCCAGCAGCTTGCCCCAACTAGCGGAAAAAAACATTCAGTACTTC. The whole variable domain, remainder taken from reference TRBV5-1 and TRBJ2-4, is KAGVTQTPRYLIKTRGQQVTLSCSPISGHRSVSWYQQTPGQGLQFLFEYFSETQRNKGNFPGRFSGRQFSNSRSEMNVSTLELGDSALYLCASSLPQLAEKNIQYFGAGTRLSVL.

This clone was seen more than once but under ten times. Here the CDR3 DNA reads TGTGCCAGTAGTGTCGGACAGGGAGGTCAGCCCCAGCATTTT. It specifies CASSVGQGGQPQHF. The chain combines TRBV19 with TRBJ1-5; TRBD1 agrees at 8 bases. The trim removed 5 bases at V and 6 bases at J, leaving 6 bases unmatched. Germline CDR1 is LNHDA and CDR2 is SQIVND (reference sequence). The CDR3 runs 14 residues.

Written as DNA, the CDR3 is TGTGCCAGCAGCCAACCGGTACAGGGTTTTGATTCACCCCTCCACTTT. This encodes CASSQPVQGFDSPLHF. V gene TRBV3-1 (or the pseudogene TRBV3-2) combines with J gene TRBJ1-6; maybe TRBD1 (6 bases). V lost 2 bases and J lost 8, with 16 bases in between. Looked up from germline, CDR1 is LGHDT and CDR2 is YNNKEL (reference sequence). The CDR3 consists of 16 residues.

V gene TRBV28 combines with J gene TRBJ2-6, with 8 bases that match TRBD1. The CDR3 consists of 19 residues. Trimming at V came to 5 bases and at J to 4 bases, leaving 16 bases not matched to a gene. Germline-derived CDR1 and CDR2 are MDHEN and SYDVKM. The CDR3 spells CASSPSPISTGVGANVLTF. DNA of the CDR3: TGTGCCAGCAGTCCATCTCCCATATCGACAGGGGTGGGGGCCAACGTCCTGACTTTC.

This clone was counted only a few times. This chain links TRBV30 with TRBJ1-5; possibly TRBD1 for D (5 bases). Trimming took 0 bases from V and 9 from J, leaving 21 bases between them. Germline CDR1 is GTSNPN and CDR2 is SVGIG (reference sequence). The CDR3 loop spans 16 amino acids. The CDR3 nucleotides are TGTGCCTGGAGTGTTTCGGGGGACCTATTTCGGGGGCCCCAGCATTTT. Amino acid sequence: CAWSVSGDLFRGPQHF.

The V call is TRBV6-5, the J call TRBJ1-5; TRBD1 might be the D (6 bases). The germline V gene has CDR1 MNHEY and CDR2 SVGAGI. V was cut by 5 bases and J by 7 bases, with 9 bases left in between. The CDR3 sequence is 12 residues long. CDR3 in amino acids: CASSRGGQPQHF. As DNA, the CDR3 is TGTGCCAGCAGTAGAGGGGGACAGCCCCAGCATTTT.

This chain joins TRBV5-1 and TRBJ2-2; 7 positions agree with TRBD2. The CDR3 extends over 15 amino acids. With 4 bases clipped from V and 4 bases from J, the junction kept 7 bases outside the gene matches. The germline V gene has CDR1 SGHRS and CDR2 YFSETQ. This chain's CDR3 is CASSDLAVSTGELFF. Written as DNA, the CDR3 is TGCGCCAGCAGCGACCTAGCGGTTTCCACCGGGGAGCTGTTTTTT.

CDR3 in DNA: TGTGCCTGGAGTGGTCTAGGACTAGCGCGGAATGAGCAGTTCTTC. It is translated as CAWSGLGLARNEQFF. V gene TRBV30 combines with J gene TRBJ2-1; 9 bases fit TRBD2. Germline V gives CDR1 GTSNPN, CDR2 SVGIG (reference sequence). This CDR3 is 15 amino acids long. The trim removed 1 base at V and 7 bases at J, leaving 8 bases unmatched.

CDR3 in amino acids: CASSPIGTAPYEQYF. The DNA for the CDR3 is TGTGCCAGCAGCCCGATCGGGACAGCGCCCTACGAGCAGTACTTC. The chain employs TRBV5-6 and TRBJ2-7; TRBD1 matches 7 bases. The V segment lost 4 bases and the J segment 2 bases; nucleotides outside the gene matches: 9. Germline lookup yields CDR1 SGHDT and CDR2 YYEEEE. The CDR3 has 15 residues.

This rearrangement joins TRBV2 to TRBJ1-3, with a tentative D call TRBD1 (5 bases). The CDR3 has 15 residues. Germline-derived CDR1 and CDR2 are SNHLY and FYNNEI. The ends were cut back, 7 bases at V and 0 bases at J, with 13 bases in the middle. The CDR3 loop is CASILTVTSGNTIYF. The CDR3 DNA reads as TGTGCCAGCATTTTGACAGTAACCTCTGGAAACACCATATATTTT.

The chain combines TRBV30 with TRBJ2-7; D is perhaps TRBD2 (7 bases). CDR1 GTSNPN and CDR2 SVGIG come from the germline V gene (reference sequence). This CDR3 is built from 12 residues. Trimming shortened V by 4 bases and J by 5 bases, and 12 bases separated the two germline ends. Written as DNA, the CDR3 is TGTGCCTGGACGAGGGGGAGGGACGAGCAGTACTTC. It encodes CAWTRGRDEQYF.

V gene TRBV25-1 combines with J gene TRBJ1-2; TRBD1 is a possible D gene (6 bases). Germline V gene sequence: CDR1 MGHDK, CDR2 SYGVNS. The CDR3 consists of 15 residues. V was trimmed by 0 bases and J by 6 bases, leaving 14 bases between them. The CDR3 loop reads CASSEYGGRQDGYTF. In DNA, the CDR3 is TGTGCCAGCAGTGAATACGGGGGGCGCCAAGATGGCTACACCTTC.

The CDR3 bases are TGTGCCAGCAGTCCGAGGGGGGGCCAATACAATGAGCAGTTCTTC. Translating it yields CASSPRGGQYNEQFF. The chain uses TRBV6-2 or TRBV6-3 and TRBJ2-1; D perhaps matches TRBD2 (7 bases). V lost 5 bases and J lost 4, with 15 bases in between. The CDR3 loop spans 15 amino acids. Germline CDR1 MNHEY, CDR2 SVGEGT.

In DNA, the CDR3 is TGTGCCAGCAGCCCTCGGGGGACAGGGGTCTCCGAGCAGTACTTC. It translates to CASSPRGTGVSEQYF. V gene TRBV9 combines with J gene TRBJ2-7; 10 bases align to TRBD1. CDR1 is SGDLS, CDR2 YYNGEE, per germline. This CDR3 spans 15 amino acids. Unmatched junction bases numbered 10, after V lost 4 bases and J lost 6 bases.

V is TRBV13 and J is TRBJ1-1, with D possibly TRBD1 on 5 matching bases. V gave up 5 bases and J gave up 6 bases, with 16 bases separating them. The CDR3 runs 14 residues. Germline assignment: CDR1 PRHDT and CDR2 FYEKMQ (reference sequence). The CDR3 DNA is TGTGCCAGCAGCCGACCCCAGGGCGTCCCTGAAGCTTTCTTT. It codes for CASSRPQGVPEAFF.

V and J are TRBV9 and TRBJ2-1, with 7 bases that match TRBD1. Looked up from germline, CDR1 is SGDLS and CDR2 is YYNGEE. V gave up 4 bases and J gave up 0 bases; unmatched junction bases: 10. The CDR3 is made up of 17 amino acids. The CDR3: CASSSWGQRSSYNEQFF. As DNA, the CDR3 is TGTGCCAGCAGCTCCTGGGGACAGCGAAGCTCCTACAATGAGCAGTTCTTC.

The chain joins TRBV19 to TRBJ1-2, with D possibly being TRBD1 (6 bases). Germline V CDR1 and CDR2: LNHDA, SQIVND (reference sequence). The V gene lost 7 bases and the J gene lost 4 bases, with 19 bases spanning the gap. This CDR3 is 15 amino acids long. CDR3 amino acids: CASTTVGASFYGYTF. The CDR3 DNA sequence: TGTGCCAGTACCACCGTGGGGGCCTCTTTCTATGGCTACACCTTC.

V and J are TRBV18 and TRBJ1-2, with a weak D call TRBD1 (6 bases). Trimming stripped 1 base from V and 3 bases from J, with 6 bases between. Germline V gene sequence: CDR1 KGHSH, CDR2 LQKENI. This CDR3 spans 13 amino acids. This CDR3 is CASSPRQDYGYTF. The CDR3 DNA reads TGTGCCAGCTCACCACGACAGGACTATGGCTACACCTTC.

The V call is TRBV7-9, the J call TRBJ1-3; possible D gene TRBD1, 5 bases. This CDR3 has 16 amino acids. CDR1 SEHNR and CDR2 FQNEAQ come from the germline V gene (reference sequence). The ends were cut back, 6 bases at V and 1 base at J, with 16 bases in the middle. Here the CDR3 reads CASSPITRQSGNTIYF. The DNA of the CDR3 is TGTGCCAGCAGTCCCATCACCCGACAGTCTGGAAACACCATATATTTT.

The rearrangement links TRBV5-6 to TRBJ1-6, with 10 bases lining up with TRBD1. Germline trimming cut 4 bases from V and 4 bases from J; bases unmatched to any gene: 5. The CDR3 totals 16 residues. CDR1 and CDR2 from the germline V gene are SGHDT and YYEEEE. CDR3 DNA sequence: TGTGCCAGCAGCCCGGGACAGGGGAGGTATAATTCACCCCTCCACTTT. This translates into CASSPGQGRYNSPLHF.

This clone was found once. The V call is TRBV9, the J call TRBJ2-7; D perhaps matches TRBD2 (6 bases). CDR3 size: 13 residues. The V gene lost 5 bases and the J gene lost 1 base, with 10 bases spanning the gap. CDR1 and CDR2 from the germline V gene are SGDLS and YYNGEE. The CDR3 DNA sequence: TGTGCCAGCAGGTCGGAGGGGTCCTACGAGCAGTACTTC. Amino acids: CASRSEGSYEQYF.

The gene calls are TRBV7-9 and TRBJ2-5; D may be TRBD1 (6 bases). CDR1 is SEHNR, CDR2 FQNEAQ, per germline (reference sequence). This CDR3 has 15 residues. The V end was cut by 1 base, the J end by 5 bases, with 14 bases between. DNA for the CDR3: TGTGCCAGCAGCTTAGTTCCAGGGGTTGGTGAGACCCAGTACTTC. It encodes CASSLVPGVGETQYF.

This chain connects TRBV5-1 to TRBJ2-5, with D uncertain. Germline lookup yields CDR1 SGHRS and CDR2 YFSETQ. The ends were cut back, 1 base at V and 0 bases at J, with 7 bases in the middle. The CDR3 length is 14 residues. CDR3: CASSLYNYQETQYF. Written as DNA, the CDR3 is TGCGCCAGCAGCTTGTATAACTACCAAGAGACCCAGTACTTC.

The gene calls are TRBV5-6 and TRBJ2-2; D is perhaps TRBD1 (7 bases). The CDR3 loop spans 17 amino acids. In germline, CDR1 is SGHDT, CDR2 YYEEEE. The V end lost 1 base, the J end lost 2 bases, and 15 bases lay between the germline ends. The CDR3 is CASSLLAGQINTGELFF. The CDR3 bases are TGTGCCAGCAGCTTGTTGGCGGGACAGATCAACACCGGGGAGCTGTTTTTT.

The J gene is TRBJ2-2, the V gene TRBV4-3; 9 bases are a match to TRBD1. V was pared by 1 base and J by 6 bases, with 12 bases of the junction left unmatched. The germline CDR1 and CDR2 sequences are LGHNA and YSLEER. The CDR3 runs 18 residues. CDR3 region: CASSQGSPGQGYSGELFF. CDR3 coding DNA: TGCGCCAGCAGCCAAGGGTCCCCGGGACAGGGTTATTCCGGGGAGCTGTTTTTT.

This sequence joins TRBV12-3 or TRBV12-4 and TRBJ1-1, with unresolved D. The germline V and J ends were trimmed by 5 bases and 1 base, with 8 bases remaining between them. This CDR3 comprises 13 residues. The CDR3, as DNA: TGTGCCAGCAGTCTCCTAAGGAACACTGAAGCTTTCTTT. Protein: CASSLLRNTEAFF.

This clone turned up a few times. V gene TRBV19 combines with J gene TRBJ2-7; 9 bases are a match to TRBD1. The V segment lost 9 bases and the J segment 0 bases; nucleotides outside the gene matches: 6. Germline V gene sequence: CDR1 LNHDA, CDR2 SQIVND (reference sequence). The CDR3 extends over 14 amino acids. The CDR3 spells CASSDRGFSYEQYF. CDR3 sequence (DNA): TGTGCCAGCTCTGACAGGGGGTTCTCCTACGAGCAGTACTTC.